Below are 10 T cell receptor beta chains sequenced from a single sample in a study of graft-versus-host responses after intestinal transplantation. Here immunoSEQ multiplex PCR was the method, and the copy in TCRdb shows in-frame clones only, minus some. This repertoire shows roughly 15,000 clones, around 77% found once; its top ten account for roughly 8%. Lymphocytes from graft epithelium and lamina propria were isolated. Specimen: ileum tissue, collected about 460 days after intestinal transplant. The receptor source for this set is a human patient who received an intestinal transplant, so some T cells may come from the graft donor.

CDR3 in DNA: TGTGCCACCAACTCCTCCGGACAGACTATATTTAACTATGGCTACACCTTC. Its translation: CATNSSGQTIFNYGYTF. The chain joins TRBV6-7 to TRBJ1-2; D possibly corresponds to TRBD1 (6 bases). TRBV6-7 is recorded as an ORF, its role being uncertain. CDR3 length: 17 amino acids. With 10 bases removed from V and 1 base from J, the gap between germline ends came to 25 bases.

This clone was seen a few times. V gene TRBV2 combines with J gene TRBJ2-1, with TRBD2 matching over 8 bases. Unmatched junction bases numbered 0, after V lost 3 bases and J lost 2 bases. This CDR3 comprises 14 residues. From germline, CDR1 is SNHLY and CDR2 FYNNEI. The CDR3 loop is CASSDGRAYNEQFF. The CDR3 DNA is TGTGCCAGCAGTGACGGGAGGGCCTACAATGAGCAGTTCTTC.

The V gene is TRBV11-2, the J gene TRBJ2-5, with 16 nucleotides matching TRBD2. J gave up 6 bases and V 1 base, and 8 bases lay outside the gene matches. This CDR3 is built from 18 residues. CDR1 and CDR2 (germline): SGHAT, FQNNGV. CDR3 in amino acids: CASSLAPGTSGGGQTQYF. CDR3 nucleotide sequence: TGTGCCAGCAGCTTAGCCCCCGGGACTAGCGGGGGGGGGCAGACCCAGTACTTC.

This clone was found once. This chain links TRBV27 with TRBJ2-4, with D tentatively TRBD1 or TRBD2 (6 bases each). Germline CDR1 reads MNHEY; CDR2 reads SMNVEV (reference sequence). This CDR3 is 15 amino acids long. Trimming took off 5 bases at V and 11 bases at J, with 22 bases between the two ends. CDR3 loop: CASSPQDRGWGVQYF. The DNA for the CDR3 is TGTGCCAGCAGTCCCCAGGACAGAGGGTGGGGGGTTCAGTACTTC.

This sequence joins TRBV30 and TRBJ2-1; TRBD2 aligns across 7 bases. This CDR3 region has 14 residues. Germline-derived CDR1 and CDR2 are GTSNPN and SVGIG (reference sequence). J was trimmed by 9 bases and V by 0 bases; bases with no gene match: 8. The CDR3 region is CAWSVYPSGGEQFF. In DNA, the CDR3 is TGTGCCTGGAGTGTATACCCTAGCGGAGGTGAGCAGTTCTTC.

This clone has only a few counts. The chain employs TRBV5-4 and TRBJ1-5; the match to TRBD1 covers 9 bases. V lost 4 bases and J lost 1; bases outside the gene matches: 6. Germline CDR1 SGHNT, CDR2 YYREEE (reference sequence). This CDR3 region has 16 residues. The CDR3 loop is CASSPGQGKSNQPQHF. The DNA for the CDR3 is TGTGCCAGCAGCCCGGGACAGGGTAAGAGCAATCAGCCCCAGCATTTT.

This clone was seen only once. The V and J genes are TRBV5-1 and TRBJ1-6; D unclear. Germline V gives CDR1 SGHRS, CDR2 YFSETQ. CDR3 size: 17 residues. V was shortened by 2 bases and J by 5 bases, with 17 bases between the two germline ends. The CDR3 nucleotides are TGCGCCAGCAGCTTTTATGTTAGCGGAACGGATAATTCACCCCTCCACTTT. Residues: CASSFYVSGTDNSPLHF.

This chain connects TRBV6-6 to TRBJ2-7, with D unclear. The CDR3 has 14 residues. Trimming took off 2 bases at V and 6 bases at J, with 14 bases between the two ends. Germline V lookup: CDR1 MNHNY, CDR2 SVGAGI (reference sequence). The CDR3 region is CASSYKVEAGEQYF. The CDR3 DNA reads as TGTGCCAGCAGTTACAAGGTTGAGGCTGGCGAGCAGTACTTC.

CDR3 in amino acids: CASSWRWVMNTEAFF. The CDR3 region has the DNA TGTGCCAGCAGCTGGCGTTGGGTGATGAACACTGAAGCTTTCTTT. The V and J genes are TRBV7-8 and TRBJ1-1; the D is unclear. Trimming took 4 bases from V and 0 from J, leaving 12 bases between them. The CDR3 has 15 amino acids. Germline-derived CDR1 and CDR2 are SGHVS and FQNEAQ.

The chain's CDR3 is CASSEVVGPSWEQYF. Written as DNA, the CDR3 is TGCGCCAGCAGTGAGGTGGTGGGGCCCTCCTGGGAGCAGTACTTC. This rearrangement joins TRBV10-1 to TRBJ2-7, with D possibly matching TRBD1 (5 bases). The V end lost 2 bases, the J end lost 7 bases, and 18 bases lay between the germline ends. Per germline, CDR1 WNHNN and CDR2 SYGVQD (reference sequence). The CDR3 is 15 amino acids.